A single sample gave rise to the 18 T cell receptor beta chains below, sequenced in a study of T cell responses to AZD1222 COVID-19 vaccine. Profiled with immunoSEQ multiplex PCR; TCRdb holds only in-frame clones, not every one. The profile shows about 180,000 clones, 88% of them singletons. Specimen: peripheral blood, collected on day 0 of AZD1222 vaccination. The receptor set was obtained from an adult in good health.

The CDR3 is CASGFMRGDGANVLTF. CDR3 DNA: TGTGCTAGTGGTTTCATGAGGGGGGATGGGGCCAACGTCCTGACTTTC. V is TRBV12-5 and J is TRBJ2-6; D may be TRBD1 or TRBD2 (6 bases each). The germline V gene encodes CDR1 LGHNT and CDR2 FRNRAP. The CDR3 is made up of 16 amino acids. Deletions cut 3 bases from V and 3 bases from J, with 12 bases between.

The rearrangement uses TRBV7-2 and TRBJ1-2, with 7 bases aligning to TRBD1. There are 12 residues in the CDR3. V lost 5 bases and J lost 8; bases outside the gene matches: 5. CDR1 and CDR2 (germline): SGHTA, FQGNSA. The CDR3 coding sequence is TGTGCCAGCAGCCGGACAGGCGAGGGCTACACCTTC. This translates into CASSRTGEGYTF.

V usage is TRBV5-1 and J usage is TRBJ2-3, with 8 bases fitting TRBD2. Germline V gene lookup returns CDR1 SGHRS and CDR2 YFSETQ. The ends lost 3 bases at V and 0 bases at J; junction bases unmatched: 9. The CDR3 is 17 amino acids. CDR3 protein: CASSSLLTGGSTDTQYF. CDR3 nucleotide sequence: TGCGCCAGCAGCTCCCTACTCACGGGAGGGAGCACAGATACGCAGTATTTT.

The CDR3 spells CASSPAGGQLGPNYGYTF. The CDR3 DNA reads as TGTGCCAGCAGTCCAGCAGGGGGACAGTTAGGCCCTAACTATGGCTACACCTTC. V gene TRBV28 combines with J gene TRBJ1-2, with 7 bases fitting TRBD1. Germline trimming cut 5 bases from V and 0 bases from J; bases unmatched to any gene: 15. Germline values: CDR1 MDHEN, CDR2 SYDVKM. The CDR3 has 18 amino acids.

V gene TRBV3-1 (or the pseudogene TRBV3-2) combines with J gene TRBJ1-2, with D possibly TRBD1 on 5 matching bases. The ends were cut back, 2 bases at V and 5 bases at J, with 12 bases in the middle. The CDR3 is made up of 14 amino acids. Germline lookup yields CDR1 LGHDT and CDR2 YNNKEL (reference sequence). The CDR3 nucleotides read TGTGCCAGCAGCCAATTGGGACTGCAATATGGCTACACCTTC. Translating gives CASSQLGLQYGYTF.

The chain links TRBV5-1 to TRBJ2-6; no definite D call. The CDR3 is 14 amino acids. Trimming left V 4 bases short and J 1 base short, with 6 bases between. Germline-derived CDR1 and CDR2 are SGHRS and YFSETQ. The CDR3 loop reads CASSPGSGANVLTF. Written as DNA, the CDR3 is TGCGCCAGCAGCCCAGGATCTGGGGCCAACGTCCTGACTTTC.

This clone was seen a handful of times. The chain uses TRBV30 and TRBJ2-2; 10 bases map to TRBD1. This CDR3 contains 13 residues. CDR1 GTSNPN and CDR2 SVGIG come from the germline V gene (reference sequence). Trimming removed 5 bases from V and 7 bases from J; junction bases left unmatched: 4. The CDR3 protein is CAWDRGPGGELFF. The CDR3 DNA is TGTGCCTGGGACAGGGGGCCGGGCGGGGAGCTGTTTTTT.

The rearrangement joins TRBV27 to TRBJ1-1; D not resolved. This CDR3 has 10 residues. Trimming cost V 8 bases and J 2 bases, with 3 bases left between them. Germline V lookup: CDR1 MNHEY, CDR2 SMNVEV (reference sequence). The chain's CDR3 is CASGNTEAFF. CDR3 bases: TGTGCCAGCGGAAACACTGAAGCTTTCTTT.

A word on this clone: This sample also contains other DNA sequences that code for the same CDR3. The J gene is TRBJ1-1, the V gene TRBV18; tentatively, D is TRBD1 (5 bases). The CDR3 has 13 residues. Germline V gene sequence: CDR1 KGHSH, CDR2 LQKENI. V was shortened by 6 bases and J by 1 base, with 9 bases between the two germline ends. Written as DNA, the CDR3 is TGTGCCAGCTCTCTCGACAGGAACACTGAAGCTTTCTTT. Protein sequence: CASSLDRNTEAFF.

This CDR3 reads CASSLSSMTGGYGYTF. CDR3 sequence (DNA): TGTGCCAGCAGCTTATCCAGTATGACAGGGGGATATGGCTACACCTTC. The chain links TRBV5-4 to TRBJ1-2, with 9 nucleotides matching TRBD1. The CDR3 is 16 amino acids. CDR1 is SGHNT, CDR2 YYREEE, per germline (reference sequence). J was trimmed by 5 bases and V by 2 bases; bases with no gene match: 10.

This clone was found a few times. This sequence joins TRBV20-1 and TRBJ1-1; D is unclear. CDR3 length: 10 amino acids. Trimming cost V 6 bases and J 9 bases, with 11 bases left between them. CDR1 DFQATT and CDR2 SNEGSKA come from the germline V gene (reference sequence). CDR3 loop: CSAYREKAFF. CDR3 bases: TGCAGTGCATACCGGGAAAAAGCTTTCTTT.

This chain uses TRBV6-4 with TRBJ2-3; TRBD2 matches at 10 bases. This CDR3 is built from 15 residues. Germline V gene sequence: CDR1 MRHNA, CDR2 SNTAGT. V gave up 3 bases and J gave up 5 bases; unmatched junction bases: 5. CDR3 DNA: TGTGCCAGCAGTGAAGTAGCGGGAGGTGGAGATACGCAGTATTTT. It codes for CASSEVAGGGDTQYF.

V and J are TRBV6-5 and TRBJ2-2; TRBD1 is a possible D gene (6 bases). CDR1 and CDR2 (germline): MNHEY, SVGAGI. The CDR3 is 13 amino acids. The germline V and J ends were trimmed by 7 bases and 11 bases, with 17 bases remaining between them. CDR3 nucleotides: TGTGCCAGCACCCCTAATATACAGGGTGAGCTGTTTTTT. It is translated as CASTPNIQGELFF.

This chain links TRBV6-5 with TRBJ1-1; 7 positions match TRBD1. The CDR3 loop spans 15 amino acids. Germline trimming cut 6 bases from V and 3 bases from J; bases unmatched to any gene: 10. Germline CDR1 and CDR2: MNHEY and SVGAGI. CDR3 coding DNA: TGTGCCAGCAGGCCGTGGGACAGCGTCGACACTGAAGCTTTCTTT. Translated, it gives CASRPWDSVDTEAFF.

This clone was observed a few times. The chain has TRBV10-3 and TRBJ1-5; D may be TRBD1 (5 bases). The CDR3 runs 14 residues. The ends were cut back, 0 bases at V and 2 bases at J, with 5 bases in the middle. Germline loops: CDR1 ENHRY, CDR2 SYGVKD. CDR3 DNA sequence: TGTGCCATCAGTGAGTCACAGGGCAATCAGCCCCAGCATTTT. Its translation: CAISESQGNQPQHF.

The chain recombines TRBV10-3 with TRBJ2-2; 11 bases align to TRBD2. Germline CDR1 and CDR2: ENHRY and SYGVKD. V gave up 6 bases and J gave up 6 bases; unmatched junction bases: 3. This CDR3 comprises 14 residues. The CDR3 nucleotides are TGTGCCATCAGCGTTAGCGGGGGGGCCGGGGAGCTGTTTTTT. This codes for CAISVSGGAGELFF.

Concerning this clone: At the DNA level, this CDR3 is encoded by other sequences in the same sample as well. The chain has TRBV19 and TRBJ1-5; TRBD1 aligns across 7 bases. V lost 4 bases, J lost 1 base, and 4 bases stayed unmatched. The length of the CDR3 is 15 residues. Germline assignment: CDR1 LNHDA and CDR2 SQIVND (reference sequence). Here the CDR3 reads CASSTGTVSNQPQHF. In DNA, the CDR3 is TGTGCCAGTAGTACAGGGACAGTCAGCAATCAGCCCCAGCATTTT.

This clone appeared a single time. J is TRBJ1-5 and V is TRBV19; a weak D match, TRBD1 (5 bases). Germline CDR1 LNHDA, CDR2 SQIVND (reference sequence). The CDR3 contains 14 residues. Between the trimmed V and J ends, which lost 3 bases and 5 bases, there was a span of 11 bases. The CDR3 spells CASSMISGDQPQHF. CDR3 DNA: TGTGCCAGTAGTATGATATCGGGGGATCAGCCCCAGCATTTT.